Given below is one T cell receptor beta chain in context. Assignment of participants to cohorts was predicated upon participant-reported clinical history. This sample stems from a study of blood T cell repertoires in COVID-19. Study-level information: COVID-19 samples collected from the United States, Italy and Spain covered acute and convalescent phases.

Produced via immunoSEQ multiplex PCR; TCRdb's table is partial and in-frame only. The sample lists fewer than 250,000 clones; around 92% were seen once. Germline V gives CDR1 SNHLY, CDR2 FYNNEI. Trimming removed 6 bases from V and 0 bases from J, with 9 bases in between. The CDR3 runs to 14 residues. This TCR derives from a woman younger than 35 who had recovered from COVID-19. The chain is built from TRBV2 and TRBJ1-3, with D possibly being TRBD1 (6 bases). The sequencing input was PBMCs or T cells enriched from blood (not recorded which). In DNA form, the CDR3 reads TGTGCCAGCAGCGGGGGGCACTCTGGAAACACCATATATTTT. Residues: CASSGGHSGNTIYF.